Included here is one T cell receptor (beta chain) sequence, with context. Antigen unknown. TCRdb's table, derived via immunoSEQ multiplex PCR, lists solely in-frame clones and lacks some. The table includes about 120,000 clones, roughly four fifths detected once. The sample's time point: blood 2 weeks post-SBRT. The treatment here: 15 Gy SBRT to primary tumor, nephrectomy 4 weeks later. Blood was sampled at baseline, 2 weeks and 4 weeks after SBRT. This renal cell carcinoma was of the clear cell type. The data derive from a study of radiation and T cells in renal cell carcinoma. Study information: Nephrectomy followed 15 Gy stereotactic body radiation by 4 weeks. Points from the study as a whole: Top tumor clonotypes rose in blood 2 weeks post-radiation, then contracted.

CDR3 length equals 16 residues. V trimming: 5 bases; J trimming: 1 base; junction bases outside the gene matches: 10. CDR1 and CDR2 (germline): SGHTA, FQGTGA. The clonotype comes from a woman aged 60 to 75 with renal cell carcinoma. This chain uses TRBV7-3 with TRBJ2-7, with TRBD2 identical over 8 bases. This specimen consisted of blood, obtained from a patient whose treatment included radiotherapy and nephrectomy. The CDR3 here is CASSPGGTSGSYEQYF. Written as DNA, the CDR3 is TGTGCCAGCAGCCCCGGCGGAACTAGCGGATCCTACGAGCAGTACTTC.